This TCR beta chain was sequenced during a study of blood T cell repertoires in COVID-19. Overall study: COVID-19 samples from acute and convalescent phases originated in the United States, Italy and Spain. Sources were T cells, B-cell-depleted T cells, or PBMCs; the material itself was cDNA or gDNA.

This clone has just a few counts. Per the original methods: Amplification from reference gene primers served as the basis for estimated nucleated cell counts. TCRdb keeps only in-frame clones here, not all; method: immunoSEQ multiplex PCR. V, J and clone size derive from that table, while D and trimming were established from the DNA sequence. The sample records under 300,000 clones, more than 60% being singletons. Sequencing was done on a sample of peripheral blood. This receptor was obtained from a woman in her thirties or forties with active or convalescent COVID-19.

DNA of the CDR3: TGTGCCAGCAGTTTAAAACAGGGGGGGACTGAAGCTTTCTTT. It yields the protein CASSLKQGGTEAFF. V gene TRBV27 combines with J gene TRBJ1-1; 8 nucleotides agree with TRBD1. J was trimmed by 5 bases and V by 2 bases; bases with no gene match: 4. The germline V gene encodes CDR1 MNHEY and CDR2 SMNVEV (reference sequence). This CDR3 spans 14 amino acids.